What follows describes a single TCR beta chain. This clone's antigen is unknown. No base quality values were provided; no much bigger clone lies one nucleotide off. The library was obtained by the immunoSEQ multiplex PCR assay. TCRdb's version of the immuneACCESS table is confined to in-frame rearrangements and falls short of the full clone set. An unresolved V gene accounts for under half of the shortfall where checked; the remainder is of unknown origin. For this sample there are about 86,000 clones; roughly four fifths appear just once. The ten biggest clones cover 0.75% to 0.85% of the sample. Focal radiation therapy combined with CTLA-4 blockade (ipilimumab) was tested in patients with chemo-refractory metastatic non-small-cell lung cancer. This entry belongs to a study of radiotherapy plus CTLA-4 blockade in lung cancer (dated by TCRdb to between 2017 and 2018). General notes on the study: Objective responses occurred in 18% of enrolled patients, and approximately 34% achieved disease control.

What the study reported, not specific to this receptor: After treatment with radiotherapy and ipilimumab, TCR clones that came from tumors expanded in the peripheral blood. Increased serum interferon-beta after radiation, together with early dynamic changes in blood T cell clones, were reported to be the strongest predictors of response.

V is shortened by 7 bases, J by 4 bases, and the region joining them spans 16 bases. Reading the germline V gene gives CDR1 SGHAT and CDR2 FQNNGV. Including the terminal cysteine and phenylalanine, the CDR3 comprises 14 residues. Only the CDR3 part of the read is kept: 42 bases, read in frame from the first base. The sequence joins TRBV11-2 to TRBJ1-2; the D segment cannot be called with confidence. Material: peripheral blood, obtained from a patient treated with radiotherapy plus ipilimumab. The TCR was taken from a human donor with non-small cell lung cancer who had stable disease on radiotherapy plus ipilimumab. The DNA sequence reads TGTGCCAGCACAGACAAGGCGCCTACCTATGGCTACACCTTC. It translates to CASTDKAPTYGYTF. Reference TRBV11-2 and TRBJ1-2 proteins supply the regions before and after the CDR3; the full variable domain is: EAGVAQSPRYKIIEKRQSVAFWCNPISGHATLYWYQQILGQGPKLLIQFQNNGVVDDSQLPKDRFSAERLKGVDSTLKIQPAKLEDSAVYLCASTDKAPTYGYTFGSGTRLTVV.